This is a list of T cell receptor beta chains from one sample in a study of T cell clones after liver transplantation. Repertoires were generated with immunoSEQ multiplex PCR, while TCRdb's copy carries only in-frame clones and drops some. The sample shows about 71,000 clones, under 90% of them seen only once. The sample in question was CD4+ T cells from blood, obtained 12 months after liver transplant. These receptors all stem from a human patient who received a liver transplant. A subset of T cells may come from the graft donor. Both conserved end residues are part of each CDR3. A D gene is named only where the DNA matches it firmly. The size entry is marked missing in some rows and otherwise reads once, few, many or a size class.

size: -
D: -
J: TRBJ2-3
length: 14
V: TRBV6-6
CDR3: CASRLRGSTDTQYF
DNA: TGTGCCAGCAGGTTACGGGGGAGCACAGATACGCAGTATTTT

size: -
D: TRBD1
J: TRBJ1-1
length: 15
V: TRBV6-6
CDR3: CASSNTQGARTEAFF
DNA: TGTGCCAGCAGTAACACACAGGGGGCTCGGACTGAAGCTTTCTTT

size: -
D: -
J: TRBJ2-1
length: 16
V: TRBV19
CDR3: CASSNFWGGPNNEQFF
DNA: TGTGCCAGTAGTAACTTTTGGGGGGGCCCCAACAATGAGCAGTTCTTC

size: -
D: -
J: TRBJ1-2
length: 14
V: TRBV7-2
CDR3: CASSSSVSFYGYTF
DNA: TGTGCCAGCAGCTCTTCGGTTTCATTCTATGGCTACACCTTC

size: -
D: -
J: TRBJ1-2
length: 13
V: TRBV7-2
CDR3: CASSLVGGSGYTF
DNA: TGTGCCAGCAGCTTAGTGGGGGGTTCGGGCTACACCTTC

size: -
D: -
J: TRBJ2-3
length: 14
V: TRBV10-3
CDR3: CAISPGHDTDTQYF
DNA: TGTGCCATCAGTCCGGGCCACGACACAGATACGCAGTATTTT

size: -
D: -
J: TRBJ1-4
length: 15
V: TRBV12-5
CDR3: CASGFRRTIGRKLFF
DNA: TGTGCTAGTGGTTTTCGGCGGACAATCGGGAGAAAACTGTTTTTT

size: once
D: TRBD1
J: TRBJ1-4
length: 17
V: TRBV5-1
CDR3: CASSLGTGGRANEKLFF
DNA: TGCGCCAGCAGCTTGGGGACAGGGGGCAGAGCTAATGAAAAACTGTTTTTT

size: -
D: TRBD2
J: TRBJ2-1
length: 15
V: TRBV5-1
CDR3: CASSSSFSGRAEQFF
DNA: TGCGCCAGCAGCTCGTCTTTTAGCGGGAGGGCTGAGCAGTTCTTC

size: -
D: -
J: TRBJ2-3
length: 14
V: TRBV11-3
CDR3: CASSTGLRTDTQYF
DNA: TGTGCCAGCAGCACGGGACTTCGCACAGATACGCAGTATTTT

size: once
D: -
J: TRBJ2-3
length: 15
V: TRBV5-4
CDR3: CASSRGLAGTDTQYF
DNA: TGTGCCAGCAGCCGCGGTCTAGCAGGGACAGATACGCAGTATTTT